The sample holds one count of the clone carrying this T cell receptor beta chain. Its cognate antigen is unknown. These data are taken from a study of response to subunit inactivated influenza vaccine. The study's findings and limits: Authors suggested few new T cells are recruited by each seasonal influenza vaccination.

V lost 5 bases to trimming and J lost 0 bases, with 9 bases between them. The CDR3 is made up of 15 amino acids. CDR1 is SGHNT, CDR2 YYREEE, per germline (reference sequence). TCRdb fed the RT-PCR reads into MiXCR, producing one record per CDR3 protein. Here the sample spans approximately 300,000 distinct CDR3 sequences, approximately 20% being singletons. The clonotype originates from a man aged 45 to 70 who received an inactivated influenza vaccine. Sequencing used PBMCs from blood, obtained less than 22 months after vaccination. The J gene is TRBJ1-6, the V gene TRBV5-4, with D perhaps TRBD1 (5 bases). CDR3 bases: TGTGCCAGCAGTACAGGATTCTCCTATAATTCACCCCTCCACTTT. Its protein is CASSTGFSYNSPLHF.